Here is one T cell receptor (beta chain) with its context. Treatment here: oral pan-JAK inhibitor, 5-10 mg twice daily. These data come from a study of CD8+ T cells in alopecia areata. On the study more broadly: Tofacitinib therapy took 6 to 18 months; 6 months off drug came after.

After isolation, RNA underwent reverse transcription to generate cDNA as the sequencing template. Method: immunoSEQ multiplex PCR; TCRdb's copy keeps in-frame clones and lacks some. The repertoire has about 160,000 clones, around 71% of them found once; the top ten carry more than 0.7%. V lost 5 bases and J lost 0, with 17 bases in between. Germline assignment: CDR1 SGHAT and CDR2 FQDESV (reference sequence). CDR3 size: 16 residues. Sample: CD4+ T cells sorted from blood, taken at week 4, from a patient treated with tofacitinib. The V call is TRBV11-1, the J call TRBJ2-7, with D perhaps TRBD2 (6 bases). The clonotype comes from a human donor with alopecia areata. The CDR3 loop reads CASSPGEIQSSYEQYF. For the CDR3, the DNA is TGTGCCAGCAGCCCGGGAGAGATCCAGAGCTCCTACGAGCAGTACTTC.